This TCR beta chain was identified in a study of Tregs in tolerant kidney transplant recipients. Notes on the study in general: Activated donor B cell expansion appeared to reveal the most relevant donor-specific TCRbeta repertoire. This study did not directly address biological reproducibility.

Data came from immunoSEQ multiplex PCR; TCRdb stores just in-frame clones and leaves some out. Of approximately 260,000 clones in the sample, 65% to 85% are singletons; the top ten hold around 0.61%. The germline gives CDR1 MNHEY, CDR2 SVGAGI. The V gene lost 6 bases and the J gene lost 3 bases, with 15 bases spanning the gap. The CDR3 extends over 15 amino acids. Thawed PBMCs were FACS-sorted into unstimulated CD4+CD25+CD127- regulatory T cells, CD4+CD25- non-regulatory cells, CD4 and CD8 cells. As concerns this clone: Its antigen is currently unknown.

Material: CD4+ T cells from blood. This sequence originates from a human donor in good health. V usage is TRBV6-5 and J usage is TRBJ2-1; unclear D gene. In DNA, the CDR3 is TGTGCCAGCAGGAGTCGGTCGCCAGGCTACAATGAGCAGTTCTTC. It encodes CASRSRSPGYNEQFF.